Sequencing of this T cell receptor (beta chain) was carried out in a study of Ad26.COV2.S vaccination and SARS-CoV-2 variants (dated by TCRdb to the early 2020s). Looking at the study overall: Vaccine-arm donors came from COV1001, a multicentre, randomized, double-blind, placebo-controlled phase I-IIa trial of Ad26.COV2.S in healthy adults. Ad26.COV2.S was administered intramuscularly at 5 x 10^10 or 1 x 10^11 viral particles, either as a single shot or as two shots given 56 days apart. Sequencing of the TCRbeta repertoire served to evaluate the specificity and breadth of SARS-CoV-2-reactive T cell receptors following Ad26.COV2.S vaccination. A total of around 32 samples were included in the TCR-sequenced set, comprising about 20 Ad26.COV2.S vaccine recipients, 5 placebo recipients and 8 SARS-CoV-2 convalescent individuals. Participants in the trial were split at random into five groups of five each, receiving low-dose or high-dose Ad26.COV2.S once or twice, or else placebo on both occasions. Investigators did not know the trial group allocation while performing experiments and assessing outcomes.

From its cysteine to its phenylalanine, the CDR3 spans 14 amino acids. Of the read, only the CDR3 DNA is kept; its 42 bases are in frame from base 1. V lost 2 bases and J lost 8 bases, and the count of bases not matched to a germline gene is 6. For CDR1 and CDR2, the germline V gene (reference sequence) lists SEHNR and FQNEAQ. Beyond this particular receptor, the publication reports: Comparable non-spike TCR breadth was observed between vaccine and placebo recipients, consistent with only spike being contained in the vaccine. After vaccination, substantial breadth of spike-specific CD8+ and CD4+ T cell responses was reported. Ad26.COV2.S recipients had higher spike-specific TCR breadth than placebo recipients (P = 0.0014). The authors noted that the TCR breadth and depth analyses may have underestimated total T cell responses. The study was not powered for comparison of responses between vaccine doses or regimens.

The sample's treatment or condition label is to be understood as: 15 to 20 received Ad26.COV2.S at low or high dose, single or two shots; about 5 received placebo; per-sample allocation not given. Repertoires of vaccine and placebo recipients were sequenced from samples taken on day 63 after the first injection. Between 29 July and 7 August 2020, Cohort 1b enrolled 20 to 30 adults aged 18-55 years at one site in Boston, USA. Ad26.COV2.S consisted of a replication-incompetent adenovirus type 26 vector by which a prefusion-stabilized SARS-CoV-2 spike protein from the original Wuhan strain was expressed. As regards this clone: Its antigen is not yet known. Base qualities are not provided; no much larger clone lies one nucleotide away.

The immunoSEQ Assay was the method used to sequence TCRbeta CDR3 regions. After extraction, genomic DNA underwent amplification by bias-controlled multiplex PCR, followed by high-throughput sequencing. In the original analysis: To quantify the absolute abundance of every unique TCRbeta CDR3 region, sequences were collapsed and filtered. T cell fraction was estimated by normalization of TCRbeta template counts to usable DNA, with usable DNA being measured through amplification of reference genes present in all nucleated cells. Repertoire TCRs were annotated as SARS-CoV-2-specific by exact matching of V gene, CDR3 amino acid sequence and J gene to a known reactive TCR set. The reference SARS-CoV-2 TCR set was derived from MIRA and filtered for enrichment in COVID-19-positive ImmuneCODE repertoires, a step that removed public or cross-reactive TCRs. Using the MIRA antigens, annotated TCRs were further analysed by specific ORF or by position within an ORF. Depth was the summed frequency of annotated unique rearrangements, while breadth was defined as annotated unique rearrangements over total unique productive rearrangements. Two-sided Wilcoxon rank-sum tests were used to compare TCR breadth between groups. TCRdb's version of the immuneACCESS table is confined to in-frame rearrangements and falls short of the full clone set. An unresolved V gene accounts for under half of the shortfall where checked; the remainder is of unknown origin. V and J calls and clone size are given by that table; D and trimming were obtained from the DNA. The sample profile shows some 420,000 clones; approximately 90% of them were found once. The ten largest clones capture 3.6% of the sample.

This sequence originates from a person between 18 and 65 years old who received the Ad26.COV2.S COVID-19 vaccine or a placebo. Source: peripheral blood, taken in a trial of Ad26.COV2.S vaccine versus placebo. In this chain, TRBV7-9 is recombined with TRBJ1-2, with 9 central nucleotides matching TRBD1. The DNA reads TGTGCCAGCAGCTTATCGGGACAGGGTGTGGGCTACACCTTC. This yields the protein CASSLSGQGVGYTF.